This T cell receptor beta chain was identified in a study of cytomegalovirus exposure and HLA in healthy donors. Overall study findings and caveats: In a later analysis, most CMV-associated TCR beta chains appeared HLA-restricted.

This CDR3 has 12 amino acids. Germline V gene data show CDR1 as LNHDA and CDR2 as SQIVND (reference sequence). V lost 6 bases to trimming and J lost 4 bases, with 7 bases between them. In regard to this clone: Its antigen is still unknown.

The PCR ran on 60 Vbeta and 13 Jbeta primers. The protocol was immunoSEQ multiplex PCR, while the TCRdb copy is restricted to in-frame clones and leaves out a portion. The sample comprises 160,000 or so clones, over 60% of which are singletons, and under 3.5% rests with the top ten. This clonotype originated in a woman younger than 45 in good health and CMV-seronegative. This chain joins TRBV19 and TRBJ1-5, with TRBD1 as a possible D gene (5 bases). Source material: PBMCs. The CDR3 nucleotides read TGTGCCAGTAGAAGGGGAAATCAGCCCCAGCATTTT. Encoded protein: CASRRGNQPQHF.